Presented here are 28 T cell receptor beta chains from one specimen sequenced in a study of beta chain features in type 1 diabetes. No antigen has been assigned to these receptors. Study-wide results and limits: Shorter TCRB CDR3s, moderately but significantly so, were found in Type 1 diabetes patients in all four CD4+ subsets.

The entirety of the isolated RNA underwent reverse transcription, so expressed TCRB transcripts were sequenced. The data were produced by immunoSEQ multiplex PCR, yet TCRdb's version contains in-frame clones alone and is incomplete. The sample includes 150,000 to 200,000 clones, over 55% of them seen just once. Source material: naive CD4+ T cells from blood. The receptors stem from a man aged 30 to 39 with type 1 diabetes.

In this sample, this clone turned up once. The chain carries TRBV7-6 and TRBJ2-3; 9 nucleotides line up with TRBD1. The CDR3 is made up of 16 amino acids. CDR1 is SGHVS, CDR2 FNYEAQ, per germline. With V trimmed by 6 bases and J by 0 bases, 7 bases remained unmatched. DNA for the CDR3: TGTGCCAGCAGTTACCTTGACAGGGGGAGCACAGATACGCAGTATTTT. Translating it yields CASSYLDRGSTDTQYF.

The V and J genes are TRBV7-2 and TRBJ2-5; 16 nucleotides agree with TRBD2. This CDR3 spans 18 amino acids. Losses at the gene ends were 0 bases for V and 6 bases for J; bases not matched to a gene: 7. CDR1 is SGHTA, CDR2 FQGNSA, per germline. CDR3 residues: CASSLAGLAGGLSKTQYF. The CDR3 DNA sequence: TGTGCCAGCAGCTTAGCGGGACTAGCGGGGGGGCTGTCGAAGACCCAGTACTTC.

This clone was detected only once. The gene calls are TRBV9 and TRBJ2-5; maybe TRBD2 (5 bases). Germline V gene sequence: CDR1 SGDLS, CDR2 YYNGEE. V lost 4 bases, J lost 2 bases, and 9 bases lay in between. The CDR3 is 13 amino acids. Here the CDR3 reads CASSSGGQETQYF. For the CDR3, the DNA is TGTGCCAGCAGCTCAGGAGGACAAGAGACCCAGTACTTC.

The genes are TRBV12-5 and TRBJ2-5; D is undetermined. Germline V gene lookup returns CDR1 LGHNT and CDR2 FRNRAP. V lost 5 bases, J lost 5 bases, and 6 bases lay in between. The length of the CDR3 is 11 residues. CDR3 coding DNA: TGTGCTAGTGGTCCAATTGAGACCCAGTACTTC. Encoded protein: CASGPIETQYF. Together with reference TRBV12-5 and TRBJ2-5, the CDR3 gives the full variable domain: DARVTQTPRHKVTEMGQEVTMRCQPILGHNTVFWYRQTMMQGLELLAYFRNRAPLDDSGMPKDRFSAEMPDATLATLKIQPSEPRDSAVYFCASGPIETQYFGPGTRLLVL.

The CDR3 nucleotides read TGCAGTGCAACAGGGCTTTATGAGCAGTTCTTC. Translating gives CSATGLYEQFF. The chain employs TRBV20-1 and TRBJ2-1; D perhaps matches TRBD1 (6 bases). The germline V gene encodes CDR1 DFQATT and CDR2 SNEGSKA (reference sequence). CDR3 length: 11 amino acids. The V end was cut by 6 bases, the J end by 8 bases, with 11 bases between.

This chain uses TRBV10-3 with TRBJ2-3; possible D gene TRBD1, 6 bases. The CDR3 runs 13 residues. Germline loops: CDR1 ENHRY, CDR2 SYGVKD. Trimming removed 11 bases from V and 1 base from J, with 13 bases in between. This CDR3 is CAVQGERTDTQYF. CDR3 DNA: TGTGCCGTACAGGGCGAACGCACAGATACGCAGTATTTT.

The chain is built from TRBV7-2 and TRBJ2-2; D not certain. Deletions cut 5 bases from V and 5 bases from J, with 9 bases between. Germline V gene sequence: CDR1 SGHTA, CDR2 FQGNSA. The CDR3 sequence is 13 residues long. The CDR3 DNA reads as TGTGCCAGCAGCCCCCTGGGGACCGGGGAGCTGTTTTTT. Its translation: CASSPLGTGELFF.

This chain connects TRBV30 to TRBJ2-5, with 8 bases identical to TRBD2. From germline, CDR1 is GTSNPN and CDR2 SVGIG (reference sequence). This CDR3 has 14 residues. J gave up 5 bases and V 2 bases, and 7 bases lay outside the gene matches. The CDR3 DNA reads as TGTGCCTGGAGTACCGGGGGGGCACGGGAGACCCAGTACTTC. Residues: CAWSTGGARETQYF.

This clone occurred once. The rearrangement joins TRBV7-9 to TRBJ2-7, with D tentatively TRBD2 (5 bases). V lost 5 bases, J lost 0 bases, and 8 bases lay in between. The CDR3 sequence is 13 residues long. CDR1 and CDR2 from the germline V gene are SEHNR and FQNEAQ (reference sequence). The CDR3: CASSPGISYEQYF. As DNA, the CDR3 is TGTGCCAGCAGCCCCGGGATCTCCTACGAGCAGTACTTC.

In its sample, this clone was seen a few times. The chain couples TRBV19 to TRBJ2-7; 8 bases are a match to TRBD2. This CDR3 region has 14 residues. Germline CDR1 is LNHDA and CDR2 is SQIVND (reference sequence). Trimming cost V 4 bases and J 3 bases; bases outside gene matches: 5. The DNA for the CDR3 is TGTGCCAGTAGTACCACCGGGACTAGCTACGAGCAGTACTTC. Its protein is CASSTTGTSYEQYF.

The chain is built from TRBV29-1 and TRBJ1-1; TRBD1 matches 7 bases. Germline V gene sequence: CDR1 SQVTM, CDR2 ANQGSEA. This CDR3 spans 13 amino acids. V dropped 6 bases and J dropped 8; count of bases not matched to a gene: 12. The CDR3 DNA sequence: TGCAGCGTCCAAGGGGTGCAGGGGGGCGAAGCTTTCTTT. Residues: CSVQGVQGGEAFF.

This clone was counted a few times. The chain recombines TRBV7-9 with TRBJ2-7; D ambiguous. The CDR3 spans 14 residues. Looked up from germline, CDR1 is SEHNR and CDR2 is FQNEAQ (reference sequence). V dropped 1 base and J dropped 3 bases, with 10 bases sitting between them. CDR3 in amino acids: CASSLDFLNYEQYF. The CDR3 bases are TGTGCCAGCAGCTTAGACTTTCTTAACTACGAGCAGTACTTC. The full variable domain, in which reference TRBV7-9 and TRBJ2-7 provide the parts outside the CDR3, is DTGVSQNPRHKITKRGQNVTFRCDPISEHNRLYWYRQTLGQGPEFLTYFQNEAQLEKSRLLSDRFSAERPKGSFSTLEIQRTEQGDSAMYLCASSLDFLNYEQYFGPGTRLTVT.

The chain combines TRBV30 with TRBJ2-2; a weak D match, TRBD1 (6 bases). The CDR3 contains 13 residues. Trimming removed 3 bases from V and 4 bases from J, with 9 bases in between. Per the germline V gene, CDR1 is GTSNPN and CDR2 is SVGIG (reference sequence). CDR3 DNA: TGTGCCTGGAGAGGACAGATCACCGGGGAGCTGTTTTTT. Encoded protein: CAWRGQITGELFF. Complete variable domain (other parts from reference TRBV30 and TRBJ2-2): SQTIHQWPATLVQPVGSPLSLECTVEGTSNPNLYWYRQAAGRGLQLLFYSVGIGQISSEVPQNLSASRPQDRQFILSSKKLLLSDSGFYLCAWRGQITGELFFGEGSRLTVL.

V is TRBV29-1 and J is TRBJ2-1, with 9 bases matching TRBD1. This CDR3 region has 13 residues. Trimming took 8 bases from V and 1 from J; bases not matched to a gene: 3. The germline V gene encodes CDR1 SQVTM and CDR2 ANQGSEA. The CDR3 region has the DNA TGCAGCTCGGGACAGGGATCCTACAATGAGCAGTTCTTC. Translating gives CSSGQGSYNEQFF.

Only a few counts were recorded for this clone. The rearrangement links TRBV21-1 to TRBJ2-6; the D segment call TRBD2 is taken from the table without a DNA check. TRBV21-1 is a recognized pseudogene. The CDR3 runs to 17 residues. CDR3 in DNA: TGTGCCAGCAGCAAAGCGAGGAGGGCCTCTGGGGCCAACGTCCTGACTTTC. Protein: CASSKARRASGANVLTF.

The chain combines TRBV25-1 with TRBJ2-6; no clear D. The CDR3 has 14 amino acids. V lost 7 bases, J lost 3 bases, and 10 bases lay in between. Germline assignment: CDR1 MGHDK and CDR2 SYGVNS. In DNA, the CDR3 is TGTGCCAGCACGCCCGGATATGGGGCCAACGTCCTGACTTTC. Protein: CASTPGYGANVLTF.

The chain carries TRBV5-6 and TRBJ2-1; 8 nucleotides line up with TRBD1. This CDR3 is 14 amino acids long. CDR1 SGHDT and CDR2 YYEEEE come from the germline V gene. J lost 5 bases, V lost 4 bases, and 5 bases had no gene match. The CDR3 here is CASSGRTGNNEQFF. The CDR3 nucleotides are TGTGCCAGCAGCGGGAGGACAGGGAACAATGAGCAGTTCTTC.

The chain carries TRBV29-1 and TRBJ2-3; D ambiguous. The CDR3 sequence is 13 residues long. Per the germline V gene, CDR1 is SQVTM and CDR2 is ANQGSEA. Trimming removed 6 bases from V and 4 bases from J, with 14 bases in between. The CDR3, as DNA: TGCAGCGTGGGGTCGTCGATTTCAGATACGCAGTATTTT. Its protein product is CSVGSSISDTQYF.

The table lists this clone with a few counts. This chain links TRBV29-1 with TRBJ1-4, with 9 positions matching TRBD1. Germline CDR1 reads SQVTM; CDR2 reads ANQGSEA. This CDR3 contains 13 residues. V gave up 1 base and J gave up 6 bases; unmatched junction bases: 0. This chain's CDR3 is CSVEGTGDEKLFF. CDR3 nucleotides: TGCAGCGTTGAAGGGACAGGGGATGAAAAACTGTTTTTT.

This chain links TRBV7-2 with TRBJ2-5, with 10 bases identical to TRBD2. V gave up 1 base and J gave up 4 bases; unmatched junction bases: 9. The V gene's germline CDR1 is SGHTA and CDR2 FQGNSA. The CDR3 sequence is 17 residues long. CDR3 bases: TGTGCCAGCAGCTTAGTAGTAAGCGGGGGGGCCAGAGAGACCCAGTACTTC. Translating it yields CASSLVVSGGARETQYF. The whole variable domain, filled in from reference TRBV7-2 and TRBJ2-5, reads GAGVSQSPSNKVTEKGKDVELRCDPISGHTALYWYRQSLGQGLEFLIYFQGNSAPDKSGLPSDRFSAERTGGSVSTLTIQRTQQEDSAVYLCASSLVVSGGARETQYFGPGTRLLVL.

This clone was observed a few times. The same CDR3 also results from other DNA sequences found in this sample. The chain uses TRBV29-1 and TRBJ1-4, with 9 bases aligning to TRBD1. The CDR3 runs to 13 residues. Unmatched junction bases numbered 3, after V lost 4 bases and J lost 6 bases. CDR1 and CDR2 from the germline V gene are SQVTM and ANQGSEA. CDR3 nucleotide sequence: TGCAGCGTTGGTAGACAGGGGGATGAAAAACTGTTTTTT. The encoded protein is CSVGRQGDEKLFF.

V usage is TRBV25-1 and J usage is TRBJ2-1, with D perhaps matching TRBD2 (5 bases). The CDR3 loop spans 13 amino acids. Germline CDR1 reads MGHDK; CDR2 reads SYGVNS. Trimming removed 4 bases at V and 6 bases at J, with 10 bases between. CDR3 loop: CASSVLLGNEQFF. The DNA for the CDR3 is TGTGCCAGCAGTGTACTACTAGGCAATGAGCAGTTCTTC.

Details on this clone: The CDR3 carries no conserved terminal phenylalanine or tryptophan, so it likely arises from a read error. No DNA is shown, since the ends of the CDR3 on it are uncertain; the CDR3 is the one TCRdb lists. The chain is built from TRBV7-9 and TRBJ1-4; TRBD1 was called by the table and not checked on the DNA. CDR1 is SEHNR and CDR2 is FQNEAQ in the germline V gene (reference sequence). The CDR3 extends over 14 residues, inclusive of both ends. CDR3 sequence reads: CASSLARHRRICSI.

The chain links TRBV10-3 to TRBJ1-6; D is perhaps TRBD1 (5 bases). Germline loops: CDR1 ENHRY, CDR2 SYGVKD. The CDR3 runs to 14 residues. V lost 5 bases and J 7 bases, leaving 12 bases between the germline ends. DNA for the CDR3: TGTGCCATCAGTCTACAGGTGGGGAATTCACCCCTCCACTTT. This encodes CAISLQVGNSPLHF.

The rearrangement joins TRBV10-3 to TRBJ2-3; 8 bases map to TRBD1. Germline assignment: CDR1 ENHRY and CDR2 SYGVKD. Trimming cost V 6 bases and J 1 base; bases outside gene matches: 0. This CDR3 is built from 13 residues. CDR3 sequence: CAIRTGGTDTQYF. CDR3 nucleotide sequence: TGTGCCATCAGGACAGGGGGCACAGATACGCAGTATTTT.

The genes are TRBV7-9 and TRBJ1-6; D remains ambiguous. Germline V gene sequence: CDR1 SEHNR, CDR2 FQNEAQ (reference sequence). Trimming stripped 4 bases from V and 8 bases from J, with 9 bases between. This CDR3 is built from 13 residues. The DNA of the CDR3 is TGTGCCAGCAGCTCATACGCGGATTCACCCCTCCACTTT. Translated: CASSSYADSPLHF.

The CDR3 DNA reads TGCGCCAGCAGCCAAGATCTCGGGGGCGAGTACTACGAGCAGTACTTC. It codes for CASSQDLGGEYYEQYF. The chain uses TRBV4-3 and TRBJ2-7; D possibly uses TRBD1 or TRBD2 (6 bases each). Looked up from germline, CDR1 is LGHNA and CDR2 is YSLEER. V dropped 0 bases and J dropped 3 bases, with 15 bases sitting between them. The CDR3 runs to 16 residues.

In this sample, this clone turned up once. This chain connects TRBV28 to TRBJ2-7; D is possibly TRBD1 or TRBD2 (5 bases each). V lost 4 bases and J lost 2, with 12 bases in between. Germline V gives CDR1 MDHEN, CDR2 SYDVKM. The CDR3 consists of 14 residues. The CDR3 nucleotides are TGTGCCAGCAGTTCCGCCCCGGGGCCCTACGAGCAGTACTTC. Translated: CASSSAPGPYEQYF.